Each of the 25 T cell receptor beta chains below was sequenced from the same sample in a study of control samples from healthy donors and cancer patients. Here immunoSEQ multiplex PCR was the method, and the copy in TCRdb shows in-frame clones only, minus some. The sample lists about 170,000 clones; over 85% were seen once. Material for sequencing was blood. All receptors derive from a man between 25 and 39 years old in good health.

The rearrangement uses TRBV19 and TRBJ1-3; 7 positions match TRBD1. V gave up 6 bases and J gave up 0 bases; unmatched junction bases: 5. This CDR3 comprises 15 residues. CDR1 and CDR2 from the germline V gene are LNHDA and SQIVND (reference sequence). CDR3 nucleotides: TGTGCCAGTAGGGGACAGTCCTTCTCTGGAAACACCATATATTTT. Protein product: CASRGQSFSGNTIYF. The whole variable domain, filled in from reference TRBV19 and TRBJ1-3, reads DGGITQSPKYLFRKEGQNVTLSCEQNLNHDAMYWYRQDPGQGLRLIYYSQIVNDFQKGDIAEGYSVSREKKESFPLTVTSAQKNPTAFYLCASRGQSFSGNTIYFGEGSWLTVV.

CDR3 region: CSARGSQPQHF. DNA for the CDR3: TGCAGTGCTAGAGGGAGTCAGCCCCAGCATTTT. V and J are TRBV20-1 and TRBJ1-5; D unresolved. This CDR3 has 11 amino acids. The V end was cut by 1 base, the J end by 6 bases, with 4 bases between. Germline CDR1 DFQATT, CDR2 SNEGSKA (reference sequence).

The chain recombines TRBV7-2 with TRBJ1-2; no clear D. The V gene's germline CDR1 is SGHTA and CDR2 FQGNSA. The V gene lost 5 bases and the J gene lost 5 bases, with 21 bases spanning the gap. This CDR3 is built from 16 residues. DNA of the CDR3: TGTGCCAGCAGCCAAACCGGAGAAAGGGTCCTGTATGGCTACACCTTC. Its translation is CASSQTGERVLYGYTF.

J is TRBJ2-6 and V is TRBV10-3, with D tentatively TRBD2 (6 bases). V shed 10 bases and J shed 3 bases, with 13 bases lying between them. CDR3 length: 14 residues. Germline V gene lookup returns CDR1 ENHRY and CDR2 SYGVKD. CDR3 DNA sequence: TGTGCCACTTTCGCGGGGAGTGGGGCCAACGTCCTGACTTTC. Amino acid sequence: CATFAGSGANVLTF.

The chain couples TRBV4-1 to TRBJ1-2, with D possibly being TRBD1 (5 bases). Trimming stripped 4 bases from V and 7 bases from J, with 22 bases between. Germline V gene sequence: CDR1 MGHRA, CDR2 YSYEKL. The length of the CDR3 is 16 residues. The CDR3 protein is CASSLGSLGGKSGYTF. CDR3 DNA: TGCGCCAGCAGCCTAGGATCCTTGGGGGGGAAGAGTGGCTACACCTTC.

This clone was observed a handful of times. The rearrangement links TRBV6-2 or TRBV6-3 to TRBJ2-7, with 11 positions matching TRBD2. CDR1 is MNHEY and CDR2 is SVGEGT in the germline V gene. There are 14 residues in the CDR3. The V gene end was trimmed by 2 bases and the J gene end by 4 bases; junction bases not matched to a gene: 1. The CDR3 reads CASSYTSGSYEQYF. DNA for the CDR3: TGTGCCAGCAGTTACACTAGCGGGAGTTACGAGCAGTACTTC.

Concerning this clone itself: The sample has other DNA sequences that encode this CDR3 too. The CDR3 DNA is TGTGCCAGCAGCCGGACTGGGGCAGAGACCCAGTACTTC. Its translation: CASSRTGAETQYF. The chain recombines TRBV5-6 with TRBJ2-5; tentatively, D is TRBD1 or TRBD2 (5 bases each). The CDR3 spans 13 residues. The germline V gene has CDR1 SGHDT and CDR2 YYEEEE. V was pared by 4 bases and J by 4 bases, with 11 bases between.

The V call is TRBV28, the J call TRBJ1-6; a weak D match, TRBD1 (5 bases). Germline CDR1 MDHEN, CDR2 SYDVKM. This CDR3 comprises 11 residues. V was trimmed by 7 bases and J by 8 bases, leaving 6 bases between them. For the CDR3, the DNA is TGTGCCAGCACCAGGGATTCACCCCTCCACTTT. This sequence encodes CASTRDSPLHF.

The chain has TRBV9 and TRBJ1-2; no definite D call. The germline V gene has CDR1 SGDLS and CDR2 YYNGEE. The CDR3 runs to 13 residues. V was pared by 8 bases and J by 2 bases, with 13 bases between. The CDR3: CASSSSVNYGYTF. The CDR3 bases are TGTGCCAGTTCTAGCTCAGTAAACTATGGCTACACCTTC.

The chain uses TRBV20-1 and TRBJ2-5; possible D gene TRBD1, 6 bases. The germline V and J ends were trimmed by 7 bases and 4 bases, with 10 bases remaining between them. CDR3 length: 11 amino acids. Germline CDR1 is DFQATT and CDR2 is SNEGSKA (reference sequence). CDR3 nucleotides: TGCAGTGTCTCGGACAGAGAGACCCAGTACTTC. It encodes CSVSDRETQYF.

V gene TRBV14 combines with J gene TRBJ1-1; D ambiguous. V dropped 7 bases and J dropped 0 bases, with 12 bases sitting between them. The germline V gene encodes CDR1 SGHDN and CDR2 FVKESK. This CDR3 contains 14 residues. DNA of the CDR3: TGTGCCAGCAATTCACGAGGGATGAACACTGAAGCTTTCTTT. This codes for CASNSRGMNTEAFF.

The gene calls are TRBV9 and TRBJ1-2; the D gene is possibly TRBD1 (6 bases). The germline V and J ends were trimmed by 0 bases and 6 bases, with 6 bases remaining between them. Germline V lookup: CDR1 SGDLS, CDR2 YYNGEE. This CDR3 contains 12 residues. The CDR3 region is CASSVAGDGYTF. The CDR3 DNA reads TGTGCCAGCAGCGTAGCAGGGGATGGCTACACCTTC. The variable domain in full, with the rest retrieved from reference TRBV9 and TRBJ1-2, is DSGVTQTPKHLITATGQRVTLRCSPRSGDLSVYWYQQSLDQGLQFLIQYYNGEERAKGNILERFSAQQFPDLHSELNLSSLELGDSALYFCASSVAGDGYTFGSGTRLTVV.

This chain uses TRBV7-9 with TRBJ1-4; 8 positions agree with TRBD1. This CDR3 is 15 amino acids long. The J segment lost 6 bases and the V segment lost 1 base, leaving 4 bases of the junction unmatched. Germline-derived CDR1 and CDR2 are SEHNR and FQNEAQ (reference sequence). The CDR3 sequence: CASSLGQGADEKLFF. The CDR3 nucleotides read TGTGCCAGCAGCTTAGGTCAGGGGGCGGATGAAAAACTGTTTTTT.

By share, this clone counts as medium-sized. The V and J genes are TRBV3-1 (or the pseudogene TRBV3-2) and TRBJ1-6; tentatively, D is TRBD1 (5 bases). From germline, CDR1 is LGHDT and CDR2 YNNKEL (reference sequence). The CDR3 consists of 12 residues. V dropped 8 bases and J dropped 7 bases, with 9 bases sitting between them. CDR3 loop: CASQTANSPLHF. The CDR3 DNA follows: TGTGCCAGCCAGACAGCCAATTCACCCCTCCACTTT.

A single count supports this clone. The chain is built from TRBV3-1 (or the pseudogene TRBV3-2) and TRBJ2-2; D unresolved. Germline assignment: CDR1 LGHDT and CDR2 YNNKEL (reference sequence). The CDR3 consists of 12 residues. With 3 bases removed from V and 2 bases from J, the gap between germline ends came to 1 base. CDR3 DNA sequence: TGTGCCAGCAGCCATAACACCGGGGAGCTGTTTTTT. This translates into CASSHNTGELFF.

The V call is TRBV18, the J call TRBJ2-2; no reliable D call. CDR3 length: 16 residues. V was cut by 0 bases and J by 1 base, with 9 bases left in between. Germline CDR1 and CDR2: KGHSH and LQKENI. The CDR3 sequence: CASSPPVRRNTGELFF. CDR3 bases: TGTGCCAGCTCACCACCAGTCAGGCGGAACACCGGGGAGCTGTTTTTT.

In this sample, this clone turned up a few times. V gene TRBV3-1 (or the pseudogene TRBV3-2) combines with J gene TRBJ1-2; 8 bases fit TRBD1. Germline lookup yields CDR1 LGHDT and CDR2 YNNKEL (reference sequence). The V gene end was trimmed by 8 bases and the J gene end by 0 bases; junction bases not matched to a gene: 14. The CDR3 has 17 residues. In DNA, the CDR3 is TGTGCCAGCGGGGGCACGGGGACAGGAGTCCCTAACTATGGCTACACCTTC. This translates into CASGGTGTGVPNYGYTF.

This sequence joins TRBV30 and TRBJ1-1; D may be TRBD1 (5 bases). CDR1 GTSNPN and CDR2 SVGIG come from the germline V gene (reference sequence). The CDR3 length is 14 residues. Between the trimmed V and J ends, which lost 5 bases and 3 bases, there was a span of 16 bases. The CDR3 loop is CAWDLRQIDTEAFF. CDR3 coding DNA: TGTGCCTGGGACTTGAGACAGATAGACACTGAAGCTTTCTTT.

V gene TRBV9 combines with J gene TRBJ1-2, with a tentative D call TRBD1 (5 bases). Germline loops: CDR1 SGDLS, CDR2 YYNGEE. V was cut by 3 bases and J by 7 bases, with 13 bases left in between. CDR3 length equals 13 residues. CDR3 bases: TGTGCCAGCAGCGCCGGTCAGGGCGGTGGCTACACCTTC. This sequence encodes CASSAGQGGGYTF. Combining the CDR3 with reference TRBV9 and TRBJ1-2 gives the whole variable domain DSGVTQTPKHLITATGQRVTLRCSPRSGDLSVYWYQQSLDQGLQFLIQYYNGEERAKGNILERFSAQQFPDLHSELNLSSLELGDSALYFCASSAGQGGGYTFGSGTRLTVV.

In the case of this clone: This sample includes further DNA sequences coding for the same CDR3. This chain uses TRBV2 with TRBJ2-3; possibly TRBD1 for D (5 bases). The germline V gene encodes CDR1 SNHLY and CDR2 FYNNEI. V was pared by 0 bases and J by 0 bases, with 7 bases between. This CDR3 has 15 amino acids. The CDR3 loop is CASSEAGVSTDTQYF. CDR3 coding DNA: TGTGCCAGCAGTGAAGCAGGGGTTAGCACAGATACGCAGTATTTT.

The chain couples TRBV6-5 to TRBJ1-2; D call uncertain. Germline-derived CDR1 and CDR2 are MNHEY and SVGAGI. The CDR3 runs to 14 residues. V was cut by 5 bases and J by 4 bases, with 14 bases left in between. CDR3 in DNA: TGTGCCAGCAGTACTGCTACAGAACGCTATGGCTACACCTTC. Encoded protein: CASSTATERYGYTF.

The rearrangement uses TRBV7-9 and TRBJ2-1; D call uncertain. Germline V CDR1 and CDR2: SEHNR, FQNEAQ (reference sequence). V was clipped by 5 bases and J by 5 bases, with 7 bases between them. There are 12 residues in the CDR3. For the CDR3, the DNA is TGTGCCAGCAGCGTAGGGAACAATGAGCAGTTCTTC. Encoded protein: CASSVGNNEQFF.

The chain employs TRBV7-8 and TRBJ1-1; 7 bases map to TRBD1. This CDR3 is built from 16 residues. Germline CDR1 and CDR2: SGHVS and FQNEAQ. With V trimmed by 4 bases and J by 4 bases, 12 bases remained unmatched. CDR3 loop: CASSSRYRGGGTEAFF. CDR3 in DNA: TGTGCCAGCAGCTCTAGGTACAGGGGAGGAGGCACTGAAGCTTTCTTT.

This clone occurred a few times. J is TRBJ2-3 and V is TRBV10-3; D unresolved. V was shortened by 0 bases and J by 1 base, with 5 bases between the two germline ends. The CDR3 consists of 14 residues. Germline CDR1 reads ENHRY; CDR2 reads SYGVKD. The CDR3 DNA is TGTGCCATCAGTGAGTCTGGGGGCACAGATACGCAGTATTTT. Its protein product is CAISESGGTDTQYF.

CDR3 region: CASSLYGRNEQFF. CDR3 DNA sequence: TGTGCCAGCAGCTTATACGGGAGGAATGAGCAGTTCTTC. The gene calls are TRBV7-2 and TRBJ2-1; 7 nucleotides match TRBD2. Germline V gene sequence: CDR1 SGHTA, CDR2 FQGNSA. The ends lost 2 bases at V and 7 bases at J; junction bases unmatched: 2. The CDR3 covers 13 residues.